This record covers a single TCR beta chain. These data originate in a study of T cells in Graves' hyperthyroidism and ophthalmopathy. The germline CDR1 and CDR2 sequences are SGHTA and FQGNSA. CDR3 size: 15 residues. The ends were cut back, 7 bases at V and 1 base at J, with 16 bases in the middle. Amplified TCR beta CDR3 regions derived from RNA transcripts. The HTBI set primed first-round TCR CDR3 RT-PCR. TCRdb re-called the multiplex PCR reads through MiXCR, storing one row per CDR3 protein. The sample contains 530,000 or so distinct CDR3 sequences, about 45% of which appear only once. Uncontrolled infections, other autoimmune diseases, pregnancy or lactation led to exclusion of patients.

V gene TRBV7-2 combines with J gene TRBJ1-1; possible D gene TRBD1, 6 bases. The receptor was isolated from a woman aged 18-30 years with Graves' hyperthyroidism. The sequencing input was peripheral blood or thyroid tissue (not recorded which). CDR3 bases: TGTGCCAGCATTGGGCCTGGGGGCTCGAACACTGAAGCTTTCTTT. Translating gives CASIGPGGSNTEAFF.